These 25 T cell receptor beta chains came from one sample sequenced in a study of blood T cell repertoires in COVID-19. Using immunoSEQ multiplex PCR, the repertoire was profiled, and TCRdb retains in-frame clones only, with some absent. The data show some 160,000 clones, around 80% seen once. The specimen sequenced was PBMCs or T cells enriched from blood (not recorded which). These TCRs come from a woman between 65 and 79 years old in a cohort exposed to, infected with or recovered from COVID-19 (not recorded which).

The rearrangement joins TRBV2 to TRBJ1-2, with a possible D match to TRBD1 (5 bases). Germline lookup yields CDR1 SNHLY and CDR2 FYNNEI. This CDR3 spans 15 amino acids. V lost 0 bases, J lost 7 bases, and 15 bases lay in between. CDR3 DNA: TGTGCCAGCAGTGAAGCGGGCAGGGTAGAAGCTGGCTACACCTTC. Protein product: CASSEAGRVEAGYTF. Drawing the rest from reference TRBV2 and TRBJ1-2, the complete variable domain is EPEVTQTPSHQVTQMGQEVILRCVPISNHLYFYWYRQILGQKVEFLVSFYNNEISEKSEIFDDQFSVERPDGSNFTLKIRSTKLEDSAMYFCASSEAGRVEAGYTFGSGTRLTVV.

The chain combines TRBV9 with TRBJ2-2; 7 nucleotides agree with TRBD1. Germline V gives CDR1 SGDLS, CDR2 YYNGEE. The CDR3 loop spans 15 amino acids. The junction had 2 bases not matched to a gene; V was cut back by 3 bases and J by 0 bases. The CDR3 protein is CASSEGGANTGELFF. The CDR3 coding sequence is TGTGCCAGCAGCGAAGGGGGCGCGAACACCGGGGAGCTGTTTTTT.

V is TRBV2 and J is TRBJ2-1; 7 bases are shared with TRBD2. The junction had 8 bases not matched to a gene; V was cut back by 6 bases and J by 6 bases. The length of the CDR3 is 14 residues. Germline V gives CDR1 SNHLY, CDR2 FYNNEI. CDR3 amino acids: CASRGLASGNEQFF. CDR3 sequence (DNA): TGTGCCAGCAGAGGGTTGGCTAGCGGCAATGAGCAGTTCTTC.

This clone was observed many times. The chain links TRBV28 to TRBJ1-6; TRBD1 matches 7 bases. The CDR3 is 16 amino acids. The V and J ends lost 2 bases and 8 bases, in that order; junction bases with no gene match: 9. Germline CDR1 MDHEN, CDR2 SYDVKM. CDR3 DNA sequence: TGTGCCAGCAGTTTAATCCGACAGGGTTGGGATTCACCCCTCCACTTT. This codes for CASSLIRQGWDSPLHF.

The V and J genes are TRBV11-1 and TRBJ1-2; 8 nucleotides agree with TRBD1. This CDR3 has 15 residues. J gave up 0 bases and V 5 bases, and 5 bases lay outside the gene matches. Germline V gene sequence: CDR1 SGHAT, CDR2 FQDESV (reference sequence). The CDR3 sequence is CASSIGTGANYGYTF. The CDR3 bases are TGTGCCAGCAGCATCGGGACAGGAGCTAACTATGGCTACACCTTC.

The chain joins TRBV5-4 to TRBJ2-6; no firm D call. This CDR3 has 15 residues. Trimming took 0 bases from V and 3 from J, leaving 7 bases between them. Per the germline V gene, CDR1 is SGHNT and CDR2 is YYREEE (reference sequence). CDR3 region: CASSLGAHGANVLTF. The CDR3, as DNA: TGTGCCAGCAGCTTGGGAGCTCATGGGGCCAACGTCCTGACTTTC.

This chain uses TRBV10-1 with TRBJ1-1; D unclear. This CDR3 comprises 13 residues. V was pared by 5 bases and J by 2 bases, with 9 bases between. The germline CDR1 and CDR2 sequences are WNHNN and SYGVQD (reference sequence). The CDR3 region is CASSWEPNTEAFF. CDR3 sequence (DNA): TGCGCCAGCAGTTGGGAGCCTAACACTGAAGCTTTCTTT.

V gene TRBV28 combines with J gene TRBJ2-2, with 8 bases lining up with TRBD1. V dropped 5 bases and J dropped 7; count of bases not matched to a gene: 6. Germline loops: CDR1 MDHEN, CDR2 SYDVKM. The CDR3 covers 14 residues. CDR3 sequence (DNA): TGTGCCAGCAGTATACAGGGGGTTGACGGGGAGCTGTTTTTT. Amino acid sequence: CASSIQGVDGELFF.

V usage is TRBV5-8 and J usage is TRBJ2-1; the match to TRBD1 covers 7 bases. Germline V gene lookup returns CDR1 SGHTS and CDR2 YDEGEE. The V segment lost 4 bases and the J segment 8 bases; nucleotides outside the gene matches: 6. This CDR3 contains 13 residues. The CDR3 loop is CASSTTGNDEQFF. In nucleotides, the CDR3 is TGTGCCAGCAGCACGACAGGGAACGATGAGCAGTTCTTC. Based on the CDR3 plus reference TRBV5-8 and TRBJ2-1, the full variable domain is EAGVTQSPTHLIKTRGQQATLRCSPISGHTSVYWYQQALGLGLQFLLWYDEGEERNRGNFPPRFSGRQFPNYSSELNVNALELEDSALYLCASSTTGNDEQFFGPGTRLTVL.

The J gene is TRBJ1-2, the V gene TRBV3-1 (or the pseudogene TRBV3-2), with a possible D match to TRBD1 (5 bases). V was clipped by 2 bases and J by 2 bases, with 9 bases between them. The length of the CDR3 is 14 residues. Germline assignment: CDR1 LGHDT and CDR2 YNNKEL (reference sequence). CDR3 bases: TGTGCCAGCAGCCAATTGACAGCGAACTATGGCTACACCTTC. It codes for CASSQLTANYGYTF.

The CDR3 reads CASSLKIGGTPGELFF. Written as DNA, the CDR3 is TGCGCCAGCAGCTTGAAGATAGGGGGTACACCGGGGGAGCTGTTTTTT. The rearrangement links TRBV5-1 to TRBJ2-2; tentative D call: TRBD1 (6 bases). Per the germline V gene, CDR1 is SGHRS and CDR2 is YFSETQ. The CDR3 spans 16 residues. V was pared by 1 base and J by 8 bases, with 18 bases between.

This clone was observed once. The chain's CDR3 is CASSRGGSTNEKLFF. The CDR3 DNA reads TGTGCCAGCAGCCGTGGGGGCAGCACTAATGAAAAACTGTTTTTT. The rearrangement uses TRBV7-9 and TRBJ1-4; maybe TRBD1 (6 bases). The ends were cut back, 5 bases at V and 2 bases at J, with 12 bases in the middle. The CDR3 has 15 residues. Germline CDR1 SEHNR, CDR2 FQNEAQ (reference sequence).

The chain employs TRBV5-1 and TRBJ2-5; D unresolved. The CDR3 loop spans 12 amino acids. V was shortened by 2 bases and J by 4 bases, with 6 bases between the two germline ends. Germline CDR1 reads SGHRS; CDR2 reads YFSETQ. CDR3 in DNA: TGCGCCAGCAGCTTTTCTCGAGAGACCCAGTACTTC. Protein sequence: CASSFSRETQYF.

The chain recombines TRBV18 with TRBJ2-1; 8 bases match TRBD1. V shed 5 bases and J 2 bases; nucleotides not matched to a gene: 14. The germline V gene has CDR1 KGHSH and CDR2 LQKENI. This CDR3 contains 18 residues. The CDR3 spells CASSSTGAGWAAYNEQFF. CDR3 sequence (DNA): TGTGCCAGCTCATCGACAGGGGCAGGGTGGGCAGCCTACAATGAGCAGTTCTTC.

The CDR3 region is CASSQGLRTSGEQYF. CDR3 coding DNA: TGTGCCAGCAGCCAAGGACTACGGACAAGTGGCGAGCAGTACTTC. The gene calls are TRBV27 and TRBJ2-7, with D possibly matching TRBD2 (6 bases). The length of the CDR3 is 15 residues. In germline, CDR1 is MNHEY, CDR2 SMNVEV (reference sequence). The V end lost 6 bases, the J end lost 6 bases, and 21 bases lay between the germline ends.

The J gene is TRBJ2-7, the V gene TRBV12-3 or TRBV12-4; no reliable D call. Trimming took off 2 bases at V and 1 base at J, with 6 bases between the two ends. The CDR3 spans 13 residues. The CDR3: CASSLSSSYEQYF. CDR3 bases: TGTGCCAGCAGTTTATCCTCGTCCTACGAGCAGTACTTC.

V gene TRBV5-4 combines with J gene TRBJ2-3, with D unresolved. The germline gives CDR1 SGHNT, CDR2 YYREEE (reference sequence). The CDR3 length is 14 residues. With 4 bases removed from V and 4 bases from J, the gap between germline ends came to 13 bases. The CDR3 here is CASSVVPFADTQYF. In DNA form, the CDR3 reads TGTGCCAGCAGCGTCGTCCCGTTTGCAGATACGCAGTATTTT.

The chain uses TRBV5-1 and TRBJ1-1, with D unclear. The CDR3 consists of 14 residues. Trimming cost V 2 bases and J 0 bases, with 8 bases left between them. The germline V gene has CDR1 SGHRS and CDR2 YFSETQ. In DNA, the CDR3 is TGCGCCAGCAGCTTTTCAGGTTTGAACACTGAAGCTTTCTTT. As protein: CASSFSGLNTEAFF.

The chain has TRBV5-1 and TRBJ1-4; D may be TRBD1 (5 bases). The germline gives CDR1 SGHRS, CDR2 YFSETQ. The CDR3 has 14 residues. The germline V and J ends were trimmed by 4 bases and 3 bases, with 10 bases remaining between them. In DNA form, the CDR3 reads TGCGCCAGCAGCCCGCAGGGCCCTAATGAAAAACTGTTTTTT. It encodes CASSPQGPNEKLFF.

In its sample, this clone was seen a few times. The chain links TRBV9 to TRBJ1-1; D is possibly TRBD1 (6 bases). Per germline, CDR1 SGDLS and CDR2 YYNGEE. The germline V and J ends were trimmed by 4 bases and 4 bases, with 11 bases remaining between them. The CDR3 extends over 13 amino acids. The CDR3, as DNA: TGTGCCAGCAGCCAAGGGGGTCGCACTGAAGCTTTCTTT. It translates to CASSQGGRTEAFF.

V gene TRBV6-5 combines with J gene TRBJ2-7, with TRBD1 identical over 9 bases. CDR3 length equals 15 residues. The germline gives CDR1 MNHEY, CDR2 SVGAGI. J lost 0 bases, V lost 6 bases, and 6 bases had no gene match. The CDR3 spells CASRPTGGFSYEQYF. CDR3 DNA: TGTGCCAGCAGACCGACAGGGGGTTTCTCCTACGAGCAGTACTTC.

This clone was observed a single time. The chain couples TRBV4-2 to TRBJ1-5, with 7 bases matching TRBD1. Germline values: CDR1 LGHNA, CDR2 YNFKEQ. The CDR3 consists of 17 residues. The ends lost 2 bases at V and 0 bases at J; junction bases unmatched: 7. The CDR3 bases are TGTGCCAGCAGCCAAAGCCGGACAGGACATAGCAATCAGCCCCAGCATTTT. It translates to CASSQSRTGHSNQPQHF.

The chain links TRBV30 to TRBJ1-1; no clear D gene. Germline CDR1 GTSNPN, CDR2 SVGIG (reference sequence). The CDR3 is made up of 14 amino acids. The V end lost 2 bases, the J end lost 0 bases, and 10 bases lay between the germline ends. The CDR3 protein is CAWSSKHMNTEAFF. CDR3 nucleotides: TGTGCCTGGAGTAGTAAACACATGAACACTGAAGCTTTCTTT.

In nucleotides, the CDR3 is TGTGCCAGTAAGTGGGCCAGAAACACCGGGGAGCTGTTTTTT. This sequence encodes CASKWARNTGELFF. V and J are TRBV19 and TRBJ2-2; no clear D gene. The germline V gene encodes CDR1 LNHDA and CDR2 SQIVND (reference sequence). This CDR3 is 14 amino acids long. The V end lost 7 bases, the J end lost 2 bases, and 11 bases lay between the germline ends.

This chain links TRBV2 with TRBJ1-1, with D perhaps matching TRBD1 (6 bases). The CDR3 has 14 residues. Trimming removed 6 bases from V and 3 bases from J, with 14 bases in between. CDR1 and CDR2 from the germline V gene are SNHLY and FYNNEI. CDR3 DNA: TGTGCCAGCAGAATCAGGGGAGACCACACTGAAGCTTTCTTT. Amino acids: CASRIRGDHTEAFF.